This TCR beta chain was captured by sequencing in a study of blood T cell repertoires in COVID-19. Overall study: The analysed material was cDNA or gDNA that came from T cells, B-cell-depleted T cells, or PBMCs.

Original analysis: Amplified reference gene primers provided the basis for estimating nucleated cell counts. Generated by immunoSEQ multiplex PCR, the TCRdb table keeps only in-frame clones and is missing some. For V, J and clone size, that table is used; D and trimming come from the DNA. The table has some 300,000 clones, more than 80% seen once. The Seattle patients, enrolled during active infection, were followed longitudinally. This CDR3 contains 15 residues. Trimming removed 7 bases from V and 6 bases from J; junction bases left unmatched: 14. CDR1 LNHDA and CDR2 SQIVND come from the germline V gene (reference sequence).

This sequence originates from a woman aged 50 to 65 with COVID-19, enrolled during active disease. The sequenced material came from peripheral blood. V gene TRBV19 combines with J gene TRBJ2-7; 8 bases align to TRBD2. The DNA of the CDR3 is TGTGCCAGTACCCCCAGTCCGGGACTAGTAACCGAGCAGTACTTC. Its protein product is CASTPSPGLVTEQYF.